This paragraph reports one T cell receptor beta chain. This clone was detected once. Its antigen remains unidentified. Qualities for individual bases were not recorded, and no much larger clone is one base off. The cohort consisted of 650 to 850 healthy bone marrow donors. All cohort members were sampled while nominally healthy, although unrecorded immune exposures were likely present. The donor was CMV seronegative and was included in the group of hundreds of seronegative cohort members. A peripheral blood sample was collected from each donor, and TCR beta sequencing was performed on peripheral blood mononuclear cells. The Qiagen DNeasy Blood Extraction Kit was used to extract genomic DNA from the blood cell samples. Receptors were amplified or captured by the immunoSEQ multiplex PCR assay. The multiplex PCR relied on a mix of 60 forward primers for TCR Vbeta segments and 13 reverse primers for TCR Jbeta segments. The CDR3 region of rearranged TCR beta genes was amplified from genomic DNA by a multiplex PCR assay. On the Illumina HiSeq System, the amplified TCR beta libraries were sequenced as 87-base-pair reads. The study's own analysis went as follows. In a later analysis, tens of millions of unique TCR beta chains were counted across the 500 to 850 repertoires, and approximately 11 million of these chains were shared by at least two donors. To remove PCR and sequencing errors, raw reads were error-corrected and collapsed into unique sequences using a nearest-neighbor algorithm that merged closely related sequences. Alignment of CDR3 sequences to IMGT reference sequences was used to assign V, D and J gene segments. For a sequence to be retained, a match of at least six nucleotides was required to both a V gene segment and a J gene segment. A rearrangement was called productive if the CDR3 had no stop codons and remained in frame with V and J, and every other rearrangement was called non-productive. CDR3 was defined by IMGT convention, running from the second conserved V-encoded cysteine to the conserved J-encoded phenylalanine. Sequences without an unambiguous match to a single V gene segment were excluded from the earlier analysis of over 500 of the donors. In an earlier analysis of 587 of the donors, V segments were called functional above 56.7% productive rearrangements and were called segregating when the between-donor standard deviation exceeded 5%. A statistical classification framework was built to diagnose cytomegalovirus status from the catalog of TCR beta chain sequences. In a later analysis, TCR nucleotide sequences were compared against IMGT/GENE-DB human TR gene sequences so that V and J genes could be assigned. A later analysis assigned CDR3 sequences and most-parsimonious VDJ recombination scenarios with the TCRdist pipeline. In a later analysis, each TCR beta chain was defined by its CDR3 amino acid sequence together with its V-gene family, and reads without a unique V-gene family were excluded. In a later analysis, fewer than 600 highly shared, low-generation-probability nucleotide sequences were removed to address suspected cross-contamination and a sequencing artifact. A later analysis calculated a clonal expansion index for each public chain from normalized within-repertoire ranks of inferred template counts. In a later analysis, generation probabilities were computed using a VDJ recombination model fitted to out-of-frame rearrangements, and the results were checked against IGoR. In a later analysis, hypergeometric tests were used to score TCR-TCR, TCR-HLA and TCR-CMV co-occurrence, with a repertoire-size bias correction applied to TCR pairs. To estimate false discovery rates, a later analysis permuted the HLA or CMV assignments 20 times. In a later analysis, co-occurring TCRs were grouped with DBSCAN, and TCRdist sequence similarity was added when clustering was performed within HLA-allele-positive subsets. Repertoires with fewer than 30,000 or more than 120,000 public chains, plus five repertoires with anomalous nucleotide sharing, were excluded from co-occurrence clustering. TCRdb's version of the immuneACCESS table is confined to in-frame rearrangements and falls short of the full clone set. An unresolved V gene accounts for under half of the shortfall where checked; the remainder is of unknown origin. V, J and clone size were drawn from that table, and D and trimming were deduced from the DNA. The sample table shows roughly 150,000 clones, and approximately 68% are seen once. The ten largest clones add up to approximately 4.2% of the sample.

According to the germline V gene (reference sequence), CDR1 reads LNHDA and CDR2 reads SQIVND. The CDR3 sequence holds 16 residues, the cysteine and phenylalanine included. CDR3 DNA is the only sequence kept; it has 48 bases, read in frame from the first base. The junction shows trimming of 4 bases on V and 7 bases on J, plus 20 bases between the germline ends. These data are taken from a study of cytomegalovirus exposure and HLA in healthy donors (dated by TCRdb to the late 2010s). Looking at the study overall: An earlier analysis of some 500 of the donors reported 250 to 300 Gb of sequence data and 117 million unique TCR beta sequences from 150 million to 200 million T cells. Among the roughly 390 genotyped donors, around 81% belonged to the genetic ancestry cluster associated with self-reported Caucasian donors. An early release covering roughly 600 HLA-typed donors comprised roughly 300 gigabases of sequencing data and 85 million to 100 million unique TCR sequences. Donor age, sex, ethnicity and CMV serostatus were compiled alongside the repertoire data. Every repertoire in the discovery cohort had been generated on one and the same sequencing platform. In a later genetic analysis, genome-wide SNP genotypes for about 65% of the 666 donors were used, and that subset was treated as a discovery cohort. To decide whether each TCR beta V gene segment behaved as functional or pseudogenic, an earlier analysis of approximately 620 of the donors relied on high-throughput TCR beta sequencing. To predict cytomegalovirus infection status, the study brought together high-throughput TCR immunosequencing, statistical association of individual TCRs with disease status, and machine learning. The study aimed to test whether cataloging public T cell receptors could reveal signatures of past pathogen exposure. Across around 400 genotyped donors of the cohort, an average of 235,054 unique TCR beta nucleotide sequences per donor were sequenced, and roughly 20% of those sequences were non-productive. Using immunosequencing, the study profiled T cell repertoires from around 670 subjects and related those repertoires to cytomegalovirus serostatus. A handful of DR-DQ haplotypes were handled as single units for association and clustering because linkage in the cohort was strong. A later analysis re-analyzed previously published TCR beta repertoires from several hundred donors and added high-resolution HLA genotyping to study TCR occurrence patterns. Besides the first cohort of under 700 subjects, a separate validation cohort made up of roughly 120 different subjects was used. In the later analysis, no new phenotypic data were used to find candidate immune exposures; instead, reliance was placed on TCR beta sequences and their occurrence across donors. Typing coverage differed by locus: A, B, C, DRB1 and DQB1 were typed in roughly 620-630 donors, DQA1 in 522, DPA1 in approximately 610, and DPB1 in 450 to 490. Both class I and class II loci were covered by HLA typing, at four-digit resolution. Study-wide findings and limitations: The cohort was sequenced for TCR beta chains only, and without alpha or paired-chain data the features that could be detected were limited. Because the 87-base-pair reads could not distinguish some IMGT-functional V segments, including TRBV6-2 and TRBV6-3, those segments were excluded. In vitro tests confirmed that a few of the cytomegalovirus-associated TCR beta chains recognize cytomegalovirus antigens. According to a later analysis, TCR association rates differed among HLA loci, with DRB1 alleles showing the most associated TCRs and HLA-C alleles showing the fewest. The only immune exposure information available for the cohort was CMV serostatus. In a later analysis, around 15,000 TCR beta sequences were associated with specific HLA alleles at a false discovery rate of 0.05. The authors suggested that the approach could potentially be extended to other disease states and immunological phenotypes. Assigning TCR associations to individual alleles was difficult when HLA alleles, especially DR and DQ, strongly co-occurred. According to a later analysis, most CMV-associated TCR beta chains appeared to be HLA-restricted, and the HLA associations seemed to be driven largely by CMV exposure. In a later genetic analysis, a missense DCLRE1C variant was associated with V-gene and J-gene trimming of TCR beta chains, and the association was replicated in an independent cohort. Across donors, most TCR sequences were observed very rarely, whereas some public TCRs were present in many individuals. Presence/absence analyses assumed roughly uniform sequencing depth across donors, an assumption that may not hold. A cluster of highly shared sequence variants was judged likely to represent a technical artifact of the sequencing pipeline. The study gave a list of 150 to 200 TCR beta chains associated with cytomegalovirus. A further reported finding was that TCR beta sequences accurately predicted the HLA-A and HLA-B alleles for most subjects in the first cohort. Correlated functional status among segregating V segments might reflect linkage disequilibrium, but an unknown experimental factor could not be ruled out. According to a later genetic analysis, donors in an Asian-associated ancestry cluster had fewer N-insertions in productive TCRs than the roughly 700-donor mean. Because some donors lacked HLA typing at each locus, the association tests relied only on the typed subset. In a later analysis, HLA-associated TCR beta chains were found to be more clonally expanded and to have lower generation probabilities than equally common non-associated chains. According to a later analysis, parvovirus B19, influenza, CMV and Epstein-Barr virus appeared linked to several top co-occurrence clusters. Because counts were too low, under 20 rarely observed V segments, including chromosome 9 orphons, were left out of the earlier analysis of 500 to 750 of the donors. In an earlier analysis of about 550 of the donors, most TCR beta V segments were observed in productive rearrangements about 90% or about 30% of the time, broadly matching IMGT annotations. Cytomegalovirus status was reported to be diagnosed by the classifier with high specificity and sensitivity in both the original and validation cohorts.

This clonotype was sampled from a man aged 55 to 70 in good health and CMV-seronegative. Sequenced sample: PBMCs. The chain is made from TRBV19 and TRBJ1-5; TRBD1 is a possible D gene, resting on 6 matching bases. The nucleotide sequence reads as follows: TGTGCCAGTAGTAGACAGACAGGTCAAAGCAGACAGCCCCAGCATTTT. This is translated as CASSRQTGQSRQPQHF.